This T cell receptor (beta chain) was captured by sequencing in a study of cytomegalovirus exposure and HLA in healthy donors. Study-level points and caveats: For most TCR sequences rarity was the rule, although some public TCRs occurred in many donors. The authors confirmed in vitro that a few CMV-associated chains were specific for CMV antigens. Immune exposure information available was restricted to CMV serostatus. As a later analysis showed, several of the most significant clusters appeared to be linked to common viral pathogens.

Per the germline V gene, CDR1 is SNHLY and CDR2 is FYNNEI. This CDR3 comprises 14 residues. V was trimmed by 6 bases and J by 7 bases, leaving 18 bases between them. The table lists this clone with a count of one. Its antigen is not known. The PCR was carried out with 60 Vbeta primers and 13 Jbeta primers. Only in-frame clones appear in the TCRdb table, and some are missing; sequencing was by immunoSEQ multiplex PCR. The sample contains about 140,000 clones, approximately 79% of which appear only once. This chain connects TRBV2 to TRBJ2-5, with a tentative D call TRBD1 (6 bases). The source of this sequence is a female donor in good health and CMV-seronegative. Source material: PBMCs. DNA of the CDR3: TGTGCCAGCAGCCCGGACAGCGAAGGTGGGACCCAGTACTTC. It encodes CASSPDSEGGTQYF.